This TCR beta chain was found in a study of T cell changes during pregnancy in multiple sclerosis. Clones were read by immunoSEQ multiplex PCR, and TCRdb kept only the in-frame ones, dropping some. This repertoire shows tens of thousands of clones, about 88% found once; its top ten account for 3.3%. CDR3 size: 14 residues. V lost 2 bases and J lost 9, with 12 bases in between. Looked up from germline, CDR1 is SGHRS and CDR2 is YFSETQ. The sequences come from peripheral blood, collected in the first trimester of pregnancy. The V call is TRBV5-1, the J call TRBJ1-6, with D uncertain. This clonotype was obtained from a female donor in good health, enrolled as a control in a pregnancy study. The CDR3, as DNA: TGCGCCAGCAGCTTTTCGAGCGTCTCTTCACCCCTCCACTTT. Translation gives CASSFSSVSSPLHF.